This T cell receptor beta chain was recorded in a study of early T cells in non-severe SARS-CoV-2 infection. Overall study: Sequenced material consisted of bulk RNA (from unsorted whole blood), and chains were unpaired. Whole-study results and caveats: VDJdb matching favored anti-spike CD8 responses, missing private and CD4 specificities.

Note on this clonotype: What it binds is not known.

TCRdb processed the 5' RACE reads anew with MiXCR; each CDR3 protein has one entry. The sample yields 80,000 to 95,000 distinct CDR3 sequences, roughly 13% seen once. The CDR3 length is 13 residues. V dropped 5 bases and J dropped 7 bases, with 17 bases sitting between them. Germline V gives CDR1 DFQATT, CDR2 SNEGSKA (reference sequence). This clonotype was obtained from an adult who was a healthcare worker with PCR-confirmed SARS-CoV-2 infection or an uninfected control (not recorded which). This chain connects TRBV20-1 to TRBJ1-1, with TRBD1 as a possible D gene (6 bases). The sequenced sample consisted of whole blood. In DNA form, the CDR3 reads TGCAGTGCTCCGAGCGGGGGCACGGATGAAGCTTTCTTT. Encoded protein: CSAPSGGTDEAFF.